This T cell receptor (beta chain) came from a study of cytomegalovirus exposure and HLA in healthy donors. CDR1 SEHNR and CDR2 FQNEAQ come from the germline V gene (reference sequence). This CDR3 contains 16 residues. Trimming left V 5 bases short and J 7 bases short, with 23 bases between. Broader study findings: Investigators reported 150 to 200 TCR beta chains as tied to cytomegalovirus. The majority of CMV-associated TCR beta chains were reported as apparently HLA-restricted in a later analysis.

The PCR was carried out with 60 Vbeta primers and 13 Jbeta primers. Clones were sequenced by immunoSEQ multiplex PCR, and TCRdb holds only the in-frame ones, with some missing. The data contain 120,000 or so clones, less than 80% of them seen just once; the ten biggest clones take up 4%. Turning to this clone: Its antigen is still unknown.

Sequencing input: PBMCs. The chain couples TRBV7-9 to TRBJ1-2, with a weak D call TRBD1 (5 bases). This TCR was sampled from a man in his forties in good health and CMV-seropositive. CDR3 loop: CASSPPSAGGRSGYTF. The CDR3 coding sequence is TGTGCCAGCAGCCCGCCCTCGGCGGGGGGACGGTCTGGCTACACCTTC.